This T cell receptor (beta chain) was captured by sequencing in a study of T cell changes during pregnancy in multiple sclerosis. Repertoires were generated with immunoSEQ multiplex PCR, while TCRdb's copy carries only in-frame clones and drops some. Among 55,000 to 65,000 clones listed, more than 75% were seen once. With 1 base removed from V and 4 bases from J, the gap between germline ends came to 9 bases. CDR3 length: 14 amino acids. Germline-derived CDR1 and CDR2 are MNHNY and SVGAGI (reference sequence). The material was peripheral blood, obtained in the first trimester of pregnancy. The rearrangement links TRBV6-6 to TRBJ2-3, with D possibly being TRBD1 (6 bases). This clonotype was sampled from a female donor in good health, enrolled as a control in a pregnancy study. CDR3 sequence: CASSYLQGADTQYF. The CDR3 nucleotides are TGTGCCAGCAGTTACTTACAGGGAGCAGATACGCAGTATTTT.